Listed here are 3 T cell receptor beta chains from one sample, sequenced in a study of regulatory T cells in long-lasting Graves disease. With iRepertoire HTBI primers and Arm-PCR of CDR3 regions, TCR beta libraries were built. TCRdb itself ran the multiplex PCR reads through MiXCR, one entry per CDR3 protein. The sample lists about 340,000 distinct CDR3 sequences, around 20% occurring once. Noted time point: persistent/refractory GD, antithyroid drugs over 5 years with positive TRAb. The TCR library was made from RNA that had been extracted from PBMCs in TRIzol. The source was peripheral blood mononuclear cells (PBMCs), collected when the disease was refractory, from a patient treated with antithyroid drugs. These receptors were obtained from a female donor with Graves disease.

The rearrangement uses TRBV5-1 and TRBJ2-7, with TRBD1 matching over 7 bases. V shed 2 bases, J shed 3 bases, and the junction held 14 bases outside the gene matches. Germline V gives CDR1 SGHRS, CDR2 YFSETQ. CDR3 length: 17 amino acids. CDR3 in DNA: TGCGCCAGCAGCTTCGTCGGCGGACAGGCCGAATTCTACGAGCAGTACTTC. Translated, it gives CASSFVGGQAEFYEQYF.

Ten or more counts support this clonotype. The V and J genes are TRBV7-2 and TRBJ1-1, with D hard to call. The CDR3 covers 15 residues. The germline gives CDR1 SGHTA, CDR2 FQGNSA. The V and J ends lost 2 bases and 0 bases respectively, with 10 bases between them. For the CDR3, the DNA is TGTGCCAGCAGCTTATCACAGACCGTGAACACTGAAGCTTTCTTT. Translating it yields CASSLSQTVNTEAFF.

Only a few counts were recorded for this clonotype. The V call is TRBV7-9, the J call TRBJ2-7; D gene uncertain. V gave up 0 bases and J gave up 5 bases, with 14 bases separating them. This CDR3 spans 15 amino acids. Looked up from germline, CDR1 is SEHNR and CDR2 is FQNEAQ (reference sequence). CDR3 nucleotide sequence: TGTGCCAGCAGCTTAGCGGGAAGGTACTTAAACGAGCAGTACTTC. It yields the protein CASSLAGRYLNEQYF.